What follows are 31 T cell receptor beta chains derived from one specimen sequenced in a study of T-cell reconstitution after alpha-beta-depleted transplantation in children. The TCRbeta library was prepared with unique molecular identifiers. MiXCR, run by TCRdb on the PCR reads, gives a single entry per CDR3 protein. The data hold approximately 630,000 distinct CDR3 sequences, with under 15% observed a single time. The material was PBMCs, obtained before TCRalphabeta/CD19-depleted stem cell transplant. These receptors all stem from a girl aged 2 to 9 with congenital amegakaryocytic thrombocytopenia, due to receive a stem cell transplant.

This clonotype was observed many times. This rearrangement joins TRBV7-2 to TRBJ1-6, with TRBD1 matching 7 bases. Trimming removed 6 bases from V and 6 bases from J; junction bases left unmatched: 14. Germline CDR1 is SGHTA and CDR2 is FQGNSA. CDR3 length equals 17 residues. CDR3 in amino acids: CASRISWDRESNSPLHF. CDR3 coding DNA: TGTGCCAGCAGGATCTCCTGGGACAGAGAATCTAATTCACCCCTCCACTTT.

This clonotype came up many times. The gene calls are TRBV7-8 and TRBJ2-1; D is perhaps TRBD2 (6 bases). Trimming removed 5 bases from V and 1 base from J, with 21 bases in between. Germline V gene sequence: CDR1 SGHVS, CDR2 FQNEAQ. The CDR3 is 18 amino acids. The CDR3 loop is CASSLRGAGHRSYNEQFF. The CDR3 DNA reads TGTGCCAGCAGCCTAAGAGGAGCGGGTCATAGGTCCTACAATGAGCAGTTCTTC.

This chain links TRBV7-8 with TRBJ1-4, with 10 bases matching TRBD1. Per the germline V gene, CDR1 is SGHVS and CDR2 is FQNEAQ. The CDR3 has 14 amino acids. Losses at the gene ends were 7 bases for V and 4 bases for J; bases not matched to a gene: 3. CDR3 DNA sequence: TGTGCCAGCACGGGGGACAGGGGTAATGAAAAACTGTTTTTT. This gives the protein CASTGDRGNEKLFF.

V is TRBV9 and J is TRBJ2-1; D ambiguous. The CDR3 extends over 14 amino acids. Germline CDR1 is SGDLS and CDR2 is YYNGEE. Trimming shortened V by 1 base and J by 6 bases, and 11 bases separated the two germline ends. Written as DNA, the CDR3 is TGTGCCAGCAGCGTAATGGCTGGGCTCAATGAGCAGTTCTTC. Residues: CASSVMAGLNEQFF.

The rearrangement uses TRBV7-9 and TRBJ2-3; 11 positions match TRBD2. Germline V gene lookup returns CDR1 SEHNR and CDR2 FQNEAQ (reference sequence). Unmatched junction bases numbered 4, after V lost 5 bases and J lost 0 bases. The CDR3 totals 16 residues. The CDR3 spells CASSPGTSGSTDTQYF. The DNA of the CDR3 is TGTGCCAGCAGCCCAGGGACTAGCGGAAGCACAGATACGCAGTATTTT.

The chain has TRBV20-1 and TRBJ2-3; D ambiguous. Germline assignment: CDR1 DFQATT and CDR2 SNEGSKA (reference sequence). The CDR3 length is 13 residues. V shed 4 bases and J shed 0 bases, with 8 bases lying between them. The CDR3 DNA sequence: TGCAGTGCTATGACTGCTAGCACAGATACGCAGTATTTT. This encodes CSAMTASTDTQYF.

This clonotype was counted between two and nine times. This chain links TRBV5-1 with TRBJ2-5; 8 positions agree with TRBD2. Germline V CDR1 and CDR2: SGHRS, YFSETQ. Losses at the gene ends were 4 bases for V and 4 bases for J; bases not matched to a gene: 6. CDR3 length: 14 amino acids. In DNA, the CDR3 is TGCGCCAGCAGCCTTAGCGGGGAGGGAGAGACCCAGTACTTC. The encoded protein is CASSLSGEGETQYF.

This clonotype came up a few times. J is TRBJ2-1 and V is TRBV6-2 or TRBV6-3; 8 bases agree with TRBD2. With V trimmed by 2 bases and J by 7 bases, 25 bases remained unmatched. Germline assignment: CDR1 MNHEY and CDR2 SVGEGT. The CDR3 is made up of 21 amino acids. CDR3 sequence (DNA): TGTGCCAGCAGTTACATCCCCCAAGTCTGGTTACGGGAGGGTAGGTTGAATGAGCAGTTCTTC. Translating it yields CASSYIPQVWLREGRLNEQFF.

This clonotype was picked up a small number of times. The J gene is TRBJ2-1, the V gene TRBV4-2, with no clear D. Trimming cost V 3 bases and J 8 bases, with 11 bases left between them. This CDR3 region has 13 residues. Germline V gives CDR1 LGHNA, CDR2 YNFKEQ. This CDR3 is CASSHPRSYEQFF. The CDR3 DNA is TGTGCCAGCAGCCACCCTCGATCGTATGAGCAGTTCTTC.

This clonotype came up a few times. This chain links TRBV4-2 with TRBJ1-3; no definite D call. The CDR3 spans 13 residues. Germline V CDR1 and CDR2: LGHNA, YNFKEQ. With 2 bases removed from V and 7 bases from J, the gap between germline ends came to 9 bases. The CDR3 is CASSQPSGNTIYF. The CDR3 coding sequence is TGTGCCAGCAGCCAACCCAGCGGGAACACCATATATTTT.

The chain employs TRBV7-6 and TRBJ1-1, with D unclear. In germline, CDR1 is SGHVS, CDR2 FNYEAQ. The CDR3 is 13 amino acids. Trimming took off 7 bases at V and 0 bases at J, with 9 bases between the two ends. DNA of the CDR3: TGTGCCAGCACCGACGGGTTGAACACTGAAGCTTTCTTT. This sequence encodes CASTDGLNTEAFF.

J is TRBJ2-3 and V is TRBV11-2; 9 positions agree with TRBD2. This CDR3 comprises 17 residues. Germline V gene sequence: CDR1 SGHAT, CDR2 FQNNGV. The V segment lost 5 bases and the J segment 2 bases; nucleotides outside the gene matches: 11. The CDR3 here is CASSLGASGDLTDTQYF. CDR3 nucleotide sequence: TGTGCCAGCAGCCTGGGGGCTAGCGGGGACCTCACAGATACGCAGTATTTT.

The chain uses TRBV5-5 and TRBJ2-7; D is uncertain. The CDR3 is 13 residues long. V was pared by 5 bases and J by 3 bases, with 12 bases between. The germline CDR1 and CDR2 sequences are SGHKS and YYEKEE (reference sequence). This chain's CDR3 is CASRKTAGYEQYF. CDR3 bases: TGTGCCAGCAGGAAAACCGCAGGCTACGAGCAGTACTTC.

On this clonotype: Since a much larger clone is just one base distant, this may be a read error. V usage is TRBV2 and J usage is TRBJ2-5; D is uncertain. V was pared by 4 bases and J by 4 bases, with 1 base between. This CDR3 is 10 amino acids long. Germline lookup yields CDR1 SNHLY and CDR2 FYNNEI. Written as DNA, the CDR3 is TGTGCCAGCAGTGTAGAGACCCAGTACTTC. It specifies CASSVETQYF.

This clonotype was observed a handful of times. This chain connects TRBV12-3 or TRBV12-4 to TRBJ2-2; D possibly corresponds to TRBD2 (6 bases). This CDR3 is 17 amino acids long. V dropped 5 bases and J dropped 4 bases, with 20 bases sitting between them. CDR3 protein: CASSPPTEGPGTGELFF. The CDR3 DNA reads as TGTGCCAGCAGTCCCCCCACGGAGGGACCCGGCACCGGGGAGCTGTTTTTT.

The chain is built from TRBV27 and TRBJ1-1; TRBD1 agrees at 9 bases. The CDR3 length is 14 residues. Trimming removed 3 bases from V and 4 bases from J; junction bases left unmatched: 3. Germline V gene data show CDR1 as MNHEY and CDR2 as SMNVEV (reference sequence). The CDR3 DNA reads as TGTGCCAGCAGTTTTACAGGGGGCTTCACTGAAGCTTTCTTT. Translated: CASSFTGGFTEAFF.

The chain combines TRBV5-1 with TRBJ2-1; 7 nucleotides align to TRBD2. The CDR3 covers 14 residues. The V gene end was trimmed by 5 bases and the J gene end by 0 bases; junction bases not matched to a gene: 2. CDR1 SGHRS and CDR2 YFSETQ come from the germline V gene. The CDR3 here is CASRGGFSYNEQFF. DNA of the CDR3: TGCGCCAGCAGGGGGGGGTTCTCCTACAATGAGCAGTTCTTC.

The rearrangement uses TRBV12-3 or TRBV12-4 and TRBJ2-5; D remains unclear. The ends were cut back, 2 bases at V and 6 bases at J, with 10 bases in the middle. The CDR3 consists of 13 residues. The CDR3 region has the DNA TGTGCCAGCAGTTTACCCGCTACGAAGACCCAGTACTTC. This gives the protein CASSLPATKTQYF.

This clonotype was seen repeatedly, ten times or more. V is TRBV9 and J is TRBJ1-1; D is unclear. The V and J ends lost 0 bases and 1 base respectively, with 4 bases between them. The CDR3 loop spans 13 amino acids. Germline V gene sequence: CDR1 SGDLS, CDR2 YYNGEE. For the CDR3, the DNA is TGTGCCAGCAGCGTAGCCACGAACACTGAAGCTTTCTTT. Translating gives CASSVATNTEAFF.

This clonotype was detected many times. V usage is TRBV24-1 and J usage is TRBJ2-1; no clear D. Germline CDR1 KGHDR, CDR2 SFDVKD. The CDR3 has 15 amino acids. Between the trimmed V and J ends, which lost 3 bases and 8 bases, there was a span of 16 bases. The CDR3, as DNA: TGTGCCACCAGTGATCCTCGGTCGATGGGCGATGAGCAGTTCTTC. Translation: CATSDPRSMGDEQFF.

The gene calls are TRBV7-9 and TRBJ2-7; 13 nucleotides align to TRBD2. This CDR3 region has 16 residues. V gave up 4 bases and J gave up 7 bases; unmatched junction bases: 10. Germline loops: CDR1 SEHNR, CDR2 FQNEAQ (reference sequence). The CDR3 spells CASSSGLAGDLREQYF. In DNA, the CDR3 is TGTGCCAGCAGCTCCGGACTAGCGGGAGATCTGAGAGAGCAGTACTTC.

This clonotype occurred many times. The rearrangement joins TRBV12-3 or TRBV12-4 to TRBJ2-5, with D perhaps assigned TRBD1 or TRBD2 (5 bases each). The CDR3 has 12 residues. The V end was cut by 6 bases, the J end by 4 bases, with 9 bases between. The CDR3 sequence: CASRRGVETQYF. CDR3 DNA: TGTGCCAGCAGGAGAGGGGTAGAGACCCAGTACTTC.

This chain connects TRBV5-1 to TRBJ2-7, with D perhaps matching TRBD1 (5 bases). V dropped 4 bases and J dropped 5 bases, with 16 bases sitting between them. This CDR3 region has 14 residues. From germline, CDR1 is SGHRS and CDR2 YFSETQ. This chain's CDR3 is CASSARPGPNEQYF. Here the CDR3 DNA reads TGCGCCAGCAGCGCAAGGCCAGGGCCCAACGAGCAGTACTTC.

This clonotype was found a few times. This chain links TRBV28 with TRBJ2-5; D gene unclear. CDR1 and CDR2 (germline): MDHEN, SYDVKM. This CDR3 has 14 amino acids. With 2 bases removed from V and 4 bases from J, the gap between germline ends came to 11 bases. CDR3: CASSLGVVRETQYF. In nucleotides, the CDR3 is TGTGCCAGCAGTTTAGGGGTTGTACGAGAGACCCAGTACTTC.

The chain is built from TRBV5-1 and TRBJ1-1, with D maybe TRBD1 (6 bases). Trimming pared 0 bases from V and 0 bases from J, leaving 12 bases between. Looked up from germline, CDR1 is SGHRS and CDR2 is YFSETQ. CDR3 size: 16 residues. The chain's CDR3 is CASSLEGQILNTEAFF. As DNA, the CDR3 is TGCGCCAGCAGCTTGGAAGGACAGATACTGAACACTGAAGCTTTCTTT.

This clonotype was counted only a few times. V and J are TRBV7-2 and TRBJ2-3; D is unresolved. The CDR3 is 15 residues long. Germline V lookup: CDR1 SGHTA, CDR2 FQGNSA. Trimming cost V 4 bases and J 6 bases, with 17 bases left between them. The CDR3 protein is CASSSPLQAGDTQYF. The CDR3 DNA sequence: TGTGCCAGCAGCTCTCCCCTGCAGGCCGGGGATACGCAGTATTTT.

CDR3 nucleotides: TGTGCCACCAGCAGAGATAGTTTGATGGACAGCAATCAGCCCCAGCATTTT. This gives the protein CATSRDSLMDSNQPQHF. The chain joins TRBV15 to TRBJ1-5; the D is unclear. Germline V CDR1 and CDR2: LNHNV, YYDKDF (reference sequence). V lost 0 bases and J lost 1, with 13 bases in between. This CDR3 is built from 17 residues. Together with reference TRBV15 and TRBJ1-5, the CDR3 gives the full variable domain: DAMVIQNPRYQVTQFGKPVTLSCSQTLNHNVMYWYQQKSSQAPKLLFHYYDKDFNNEADTPDNFQSRRPNTSFCFLDIRSPGLGDTAMYLCATSRDSLMDSNQPQHFGDGTRLSIL.

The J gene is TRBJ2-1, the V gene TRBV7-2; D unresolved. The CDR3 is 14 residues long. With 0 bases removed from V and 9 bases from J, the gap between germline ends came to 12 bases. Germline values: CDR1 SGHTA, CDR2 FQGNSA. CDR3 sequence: CASSLAFQLSEQFF. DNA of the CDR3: TGTGCCAGCAGCTTAGCGTTCCAGCTTAGTGAGCAGTTCTTC.

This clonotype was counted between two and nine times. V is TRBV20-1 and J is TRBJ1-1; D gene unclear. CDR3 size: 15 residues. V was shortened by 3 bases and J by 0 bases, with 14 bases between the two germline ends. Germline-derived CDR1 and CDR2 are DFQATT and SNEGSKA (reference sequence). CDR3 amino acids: CSASTTLIMNTEAFF. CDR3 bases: TGCAGTGCTAGCACGACACTCATCATGAACACTGAAGCTTTCTTT.

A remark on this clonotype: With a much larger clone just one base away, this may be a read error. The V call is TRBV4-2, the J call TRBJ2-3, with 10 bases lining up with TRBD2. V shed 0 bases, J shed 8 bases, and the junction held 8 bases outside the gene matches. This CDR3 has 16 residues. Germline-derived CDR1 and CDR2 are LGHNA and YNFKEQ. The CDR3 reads CASSQDLASGSVTQYF. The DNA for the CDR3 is TGTGCCAGCAGCCAAGATCTGGCTAGCGGGAGTGTTACGCAGTATTTT.

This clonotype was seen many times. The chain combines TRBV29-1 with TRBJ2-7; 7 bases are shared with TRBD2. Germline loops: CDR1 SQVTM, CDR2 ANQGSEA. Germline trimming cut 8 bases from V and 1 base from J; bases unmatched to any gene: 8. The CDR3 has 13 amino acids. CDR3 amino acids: CSWAGDSSYEQYF. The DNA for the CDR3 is TGCAGCTGGGCGGGAGACTCTTCCTACGAGCAGTACTTC.